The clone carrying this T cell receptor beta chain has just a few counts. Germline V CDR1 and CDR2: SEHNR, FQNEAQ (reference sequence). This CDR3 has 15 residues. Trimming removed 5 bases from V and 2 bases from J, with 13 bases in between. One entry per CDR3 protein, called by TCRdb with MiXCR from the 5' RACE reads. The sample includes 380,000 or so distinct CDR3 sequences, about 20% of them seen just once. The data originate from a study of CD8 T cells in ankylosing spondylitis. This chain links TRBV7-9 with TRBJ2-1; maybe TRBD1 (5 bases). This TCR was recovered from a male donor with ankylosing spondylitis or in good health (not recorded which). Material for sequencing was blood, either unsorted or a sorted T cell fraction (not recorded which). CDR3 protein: CASSNKGATYNEQFF. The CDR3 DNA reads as TGTGCCAGCAGCAACAAAGGGGCTACCTACAATGAGCAGTTCTTC.